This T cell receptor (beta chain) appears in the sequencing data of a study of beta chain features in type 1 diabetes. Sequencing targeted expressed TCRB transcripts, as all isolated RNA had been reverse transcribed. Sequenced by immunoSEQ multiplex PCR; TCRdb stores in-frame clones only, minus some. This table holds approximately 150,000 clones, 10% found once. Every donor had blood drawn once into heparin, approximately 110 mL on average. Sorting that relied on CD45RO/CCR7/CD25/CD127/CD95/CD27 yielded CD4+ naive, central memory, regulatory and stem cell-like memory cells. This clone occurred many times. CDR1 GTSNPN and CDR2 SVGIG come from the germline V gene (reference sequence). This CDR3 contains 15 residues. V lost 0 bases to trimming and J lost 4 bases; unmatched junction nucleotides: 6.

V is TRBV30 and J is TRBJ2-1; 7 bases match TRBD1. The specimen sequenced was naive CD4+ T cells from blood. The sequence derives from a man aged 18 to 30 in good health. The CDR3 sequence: CAWSVRQGVYNEQFF. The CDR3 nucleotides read TGTGCCTGGAGTGTACGGCAGGGGGTGTACAATGAGCAGTTCTTC.